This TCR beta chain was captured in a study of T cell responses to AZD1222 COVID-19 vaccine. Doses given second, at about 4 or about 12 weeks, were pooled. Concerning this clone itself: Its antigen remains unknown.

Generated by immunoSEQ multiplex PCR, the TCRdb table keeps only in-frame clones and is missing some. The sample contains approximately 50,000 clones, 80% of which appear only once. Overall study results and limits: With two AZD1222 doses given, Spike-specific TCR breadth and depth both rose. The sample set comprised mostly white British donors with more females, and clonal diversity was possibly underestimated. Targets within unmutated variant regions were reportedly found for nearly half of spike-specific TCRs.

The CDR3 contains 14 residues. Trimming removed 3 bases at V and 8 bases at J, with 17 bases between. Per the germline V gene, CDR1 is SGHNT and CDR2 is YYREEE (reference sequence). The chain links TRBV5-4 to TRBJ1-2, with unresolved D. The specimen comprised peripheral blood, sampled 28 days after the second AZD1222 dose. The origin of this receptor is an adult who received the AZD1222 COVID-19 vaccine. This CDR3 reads CASSSGSDEGGYTF. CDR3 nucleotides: TGTGCCAGCAGCTCCGGGTCGGACGAAGGCGGCTACACCTTC. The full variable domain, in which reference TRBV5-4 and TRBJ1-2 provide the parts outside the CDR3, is ETGVTQSPTHLIKTRGQQVTLRCSSQSGHNTVSWYQQALGQGPQFIFQYYREEENGRGNFPPRFSGLQFPNYSSELNVNALELDDSALYLCASSSGSDEGGYTFGSGTRLTVV.